This entry lists 18 T cell receptor beta chains sequenced from one sample in a study of blood T cell repertoires in COVID-19. Some clones are missing from TCRdb's copy, which holds only in-frame ones; the method was immunoSEQ multiplex PCR. Here the sample spans 200,000 to 300,000 clones, approximately 90% being singletons. Input material: peripheral blood. These receptor sequences come from a woman aged 25 to 39 with COVID-19, enrolled during active disease.

The chain recombines TRBV2 with TRBJ2-7; D is perhaps TRBD1 (6 bases). The CDR3 length is 14 residues. Trimming removed 4 bases from V and 2 bases from J, with 12 bases in between. The germline V gene encodes CDR1 SNHLY and CDR2 FYNNEI. CDR3 sequence: CASSGSPGAYEQYF. The CDR3 DNA follows: TGTGCCAGCAGTGGATCTCCAGGGGCCTACGAGCAGTACTTC.

This clone occurred once. V and J are TRBV20-1 and TRBJ2-3; 10 bases are a match to TRBD2. Germline assignment: CDR1 DFQATT and CDR2 SNEGSKA (reference sequence). The CDR3 loop spans 15 amino acids. V lost 3 bases and J lost 2; bases outside the gene matches: 5. CDR3 residues: CSASPGLAVTDTQYF. CDR3 nucleotides: TGCAGTGCTAGTCCCGGACTAGCGGTCACAGATACGCAGTATTTT.

The chain combines TRBV5-4 with TRBJ2-1, with unresolved D. The CDR3 sequence is 16 residues long. V gave up 4 bases and J gave up 2 bases, with 16 bases separating them. Germline V gene data show CDR1 as SGHNT and CDR2 as YYREEE (reference sequence). CDR3 coding DNA: TGTGCCAGCAGCCCTGGCGGCGAACGGGCCTACAATGAGCAGTTCTTC. Its translation: CASSPGGERAYNEQFF.

This chain joins TRBV6-5 and TRBJ1-2; D remains ambiguous. V lost 10 bases and J lost 6, with 18 bases in between. This CDR3 contains 13 residues. CDR1 and CDR2 from the germline V gene are MNHEY and SVGAGI. In nucleotides, the CDR3 is TGTGCCACCTCCCTGGGCCCATTTAATGGCTACACCTTC. Protein: CATSLGPFNGYTF.

The chain uses TRBV2 and TRBJ2-7; 8 bases align to TRBD1. This CDR3 spans 13 amino acids. The trim removed 3 bases at V and 2 bases at J, leaving 0 bases unmatched. Germline assignment: CDR1 SNHLY and CDR2 FYNNEI. The CDR3 DNA sequence: TGTGCCAGCAGTGAGACAGGGGCCTACGAGCAGTACTTC. It yields the protein CASSETGAYEQYF.

The chain's CDR3 is CASSPGQVSTEAFF. The DNA of the CDR3 is TGCGCCAGCAGCCCTGGACAGGTGTCGACTGAAGCTTTCTTT. This rearrangement joins TRBV5-1 to TRBJ1-1, with 7 bases aligning to TRBD1. The V gene's germline CDR1 is SGHRS and CDR2 YFSETQ. CDR3 length equals 14 residues. The V gene end was trimmed by 4 bases and the J gene end by 5 bases; junction bases not matched to a gene: 8.

The chain carries TRBV6-2 or TRBV6-3 and TRBJ2-7, with 7 bases matching TRBD1. After removal of 0 bases from V and 4 bases from J, the junction contained 15 bases not matched to a gene. Germline CDR1 and CDR2: MNHEY and SVGEGT. This CDR3 has 18 amino acids. CDR3 residues: CASSYSQLRQGLRYEQYV. The CDR3 DNA is TGTGCCAGCAGTTACTCGCAACTCAGACAGGGTCTGAGGTACGAGCAGTACGTC.

In nucleotides, the CDR3 is TGCAGTGCTAGTGGGGCTAGCGGGAGAAGGAGCCCCTACGAGCAGTACGTC. This codes for CSASGASGRRSPYEQYV. V and J are TRBV20-1 and TRBJ2-7; TRBD2 matches at 10 bases. CDR1 and CDR2 (germline): DFQATT, SNEGSKA (reference sequence). V was clipped by 3 bases and J by 2 bases; unmatched bases: 13. The CDR3 loop spans 17 amino acids.

The genes are TRBV9 and TRBJ1-4; 10 bases line up with TRBD1. This CDR3 is 14 amino acids long. Germline values: CDR1 SGDLS, CDR2 YYNGEE. Trimming took 4 bases from V and 6 from J; bases not matched to a gene: 3. The chain's CDR3 is CASSFGTGDEKLFF. The CDR3 region has the DNA TGTGCCAGCAGCTTCGGGACAGGGGATGAAAAACTGTTTTTT.

This rearrangement joins TRBV29-1 to TRBJ1-2; D ambiguous. Germline lookup yields CDR1 SQVTM and CDR2 ANQGSEA. V lost 8 bases, J lost 2 bases, and 24 bases lay in between. There are 16 residues in the CDR3. CDR3 nucleotide sequence: TGCAGCACCGGCCTTCATAGACAATCCCCGAACTATGGCTACACCTTC. This encodes CSTGLHRQSPNYGYTF.

This chain joins TRBV15 and TRBJ2-3, with 13 bases matching TRBD2. This CDR3 has 17 amino acids. Germline V gene data show CDR1 as LNHNV and CDR2 as YYDKDF (reference sequence). V gave up 5 bases and J gave up 5 bases; unmatched junction bases: 10. CDR3 region: CATSARTSGGPGDTQYF. The CDR3 DNA sequence: TGTGCCACCAGCGCCAGGACTAGCGGGGGCCCAGGAGATACGCAGTATTTT.

The V gene is TRBV6-2 or TRBV6-3, the J gene TRBJ2-1; D is possibly TRBD2 (6 bases). This CDR3 has 13 residues. Between the trimmed V and J ends, which lost 3 bases and 9 bases, there was a span of 12 bases. The germline V gene has CDR1 MNHEY and CDR2 SVGEGT. In DNA, the CDR3 is TGTGCCAGCAGTTATGGCGGAGCGGGTGAGCAGTTCTTC. Translation: CASSYGGAGEQFF.

V and J are TRBV11-2 and TRBJ2-7; 13 nucleotides agree with TRBD2. Trimming removed 5 bases from V and 3 bases from J; junction bases left unmatched: 4. The CDR3 length is 15 residues. Germline V CDR1 and CDR2: SGHAT, FQNNGV. CDR3 sequence reads: CASSPRTSGGYEQYV. The CDR3 nucleotides read TGTGCCAGCAGCCCACGGACTAGCGGGGGCTACGAGCAGTACGTC.

The V call is TRBV9, the J call TRBJ1-5; perhaps TRBD1 as D (5 bases). Trimming took 0 bases from V and 3 from J, leaving 13 bases between them. The CDR3 sequence is 16 residues long. Germline CDR1 is SGDLS and CDR2 is YYNGEE. CDR3 region: CASSVVLEGLNQPQHF. The CDR3 DNA reads as TGTGCCAGCAGCGTAGTATTGGAGGGACTCAATCAGCCCCAGCATTTT. The full variable domain, with the rest looked up from reference TRBV9 and TRBJ1-5, is DSGVTQTPKHLITATGQRVTLRCSPRSGDLSVYWYQQSLDQGLQFLIQYYNGEERAKGNILERFSAQQFPDLHSELNLSSLELGDSALYFCASSVVLEGLNQPQHFGDGTRLSIL.

The chain joins TRBV19 to TRBJ2-4, with 8 bases aligning to TRBD1. The CDR3 contains 16 residues. Germline assignment: CDR1 LNHDA and CDR2 SQIVND (reference sequence). V trimming: 9 bases; J trimming: 3 bases; junction bases outside the gene matches: 13. The CDR3 DNA reads as TGTGCCAGGGGACAGGTGGGGGGTTCTAGCAAAAACATTCAGTACTTC. It specifies CARGQVGGSSKNIQYF. Complete variable domain (other parts from reference TRBV19 and TRBJ2-4): DGGITQSPKYLFRKEGQNVTLSCEQNLNHDAMYWYRQDPGQGLRLIYYSQIVNDFQKGDIAEGYSVSREKKESFPLTVTSAQKNPTAFYLCARGQVGGSSKNIQYFGAGTRLSVL.

This clone came up once. The chain employs TRBV3-1 (or the pseudogene TRBV3-2) and TRBJ2-3, with D unclear. From germline, CDR1 is LGHDT and CDR2 YNNKEL (reference sequence). The germline V and J ends were trimmed by 1 base and 0 bases, with 5 bases remaining between them. This CDR3 is built from 14 residues. The CDR3 DNA follows: TGTGCCAGCAGCCAAGCGTCTAGCACAGATACGCAGTATTTT. Translating gives CASSQASSTDTQYF.

The V gene is TRBV6-6, the J gene TRBJ1-1; TRBD1 aligns across 7 bases. Trimming took 2 bases from V and 4 from J; bases not matched to a gene: 7. This CDR3 is built from 15 residues. CDR1 is MNHNY, CDR2 SVGAGI, per germline (reference sequence). In DNA form, the CDR3 reads TGTGCCAGCAGTTACACCCCAGCAGGGGGCACTGAAGCTTTCTTT. Encoded protein: CASSYTPAGGTEAFF.

V is TRBV9 and J is TRBJ2-3; 12 nucleotides match TRBD2. Per germline, CDR1 SGDLS and CDR2 YYNGEE. The CDR3 extends over 18 amino acids. Trimming removed 4 bases from V and 1 base from J; junction bases left unmatched: 10. CDR3 bases: TGTGCCAGCAGCCCTCGGACTAGCGGGAAGGGCCGCACAGATACGCAGTATTTT. Amino acid sequence: CASSPRTSGKGRTDTQYF.